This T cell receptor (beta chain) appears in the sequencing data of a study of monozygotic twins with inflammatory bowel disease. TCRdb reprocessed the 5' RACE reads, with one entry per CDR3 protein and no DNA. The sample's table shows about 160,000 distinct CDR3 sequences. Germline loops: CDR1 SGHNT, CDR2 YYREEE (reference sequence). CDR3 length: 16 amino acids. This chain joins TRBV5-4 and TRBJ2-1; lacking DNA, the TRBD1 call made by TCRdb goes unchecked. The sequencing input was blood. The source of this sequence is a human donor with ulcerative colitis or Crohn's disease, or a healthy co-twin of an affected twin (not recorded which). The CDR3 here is CASSSWGGGSYNEQFF.